These T cell receptor beta chains were read from a single sample in a study of CD8 T cells in ankylosing spondylitis. TCRdb itself ran the 5' RACE reads through MiXCR, one entry per CDR3 protein. Of about 130,000 distinct CDR3 sequences listed, about 7% were seen once; the top ten hold 9.5% to 15%. The sample was blood, either unsorted or a sorted T cell fraction (not recorded which). The origin of the receptors is a female donor with ankylosing spondylitis or in good health (not recorded which). Both conserved end residues are part of each CDR3. Clone size appears in some rows only: once, few, many, or a class for an expanded clone.

many,TRBV5-1,TRBJ1-2,CASSLVPEGGYGYTF
many,TRBV4-1,TRBJ1-3,CASSQGLAGSGNTIYF
many,TRBV19,TRBJ1-4,CASSIRSTLGTNEKLFF
-,TRBV15,TRBJ1-1,CATSRPGTGRGMNTEAFF
many,TRBV28,TRBJ1-5,CASHTRGYSNQPQHF
many,TRBV28,TRBJ1-2,CASSTSGHQGYTF
many,TRBV29-1,TRBJ2-7,CSVGFHSSYEQYF
many,TRBV12-3/TRBV12-4,TRBJ1-6,CASSFGGRSSPLHF
many,TRBV7-9,TRBJ1-6,CASSSERSNSPLHF
many,TRBV4-1,TRBJ1-6,CASSQRTGTRSPLHF
many,TRBV6-5,TRBJ2-3,CASSYGSGGADTQYF
many,TRBV12-3/TRBV12-4,TRBJ2-5,CASSVDAETQYF
many,TRBV6-1,TRBJ1-5,CASSETYSQPQHF
many,TRBV6-2/TRBV6-3,TRBJ1-1,CASRMGSWNTEAFF
many,TRBV20-1,TRBJ2-2,CSARDRQRGNTGELFF
many,TRBV10-3,TRBJ2-3,CAISEGLAGGLSTDTQYF
few,TRBV24-1,TRBJ1-2,CATSDRLTSYGYTF
many,TRBV20-1,TRBJ2-7,CSANPRGLPYEQYF
few,TRBV4-1,TRBJ2-3,CARGPLGDPSTDTQYF
many,TRBV3-1,TRBJ2-5,CASSQDVGRGETQYF
few,TRBV20-1,TRBJ2-1,CSAREGPLTHNEQFF
many,TRBV12-3/TRBV12-4,TRBJ2-7,CASSPGGIGYEQYF
many,TRBV9,TRBJ1-1,CASSPRDVNTEAFF
-,TRBV20-1,TRBJ2-3,CSATSGGTDTQYF
few,TRBV12-5,TRBJ2-1,CASGLERGTYNEQFF
many,TRBV29-1,TRBJ2-5,CSVATTGGWRETQYF
many,TRBV12-3/TRBV12-4,TRBJ1-3,CASTVGSGNTIYF
many,TRBV9,TRBJ2-2,CASSVDLTGELFF
-,TRBV18,TRBJ1-1,CASSPLDSGQKDTEAFF
-,TRBV7-2,TRBJ1-3,CASKLGSGNTIYF
many,TRBV27,TRBJ2-1,CASSPPDPSSYNEQFF
many,TRBV4-3,TRBJ2-3,CASSQAAGGRSDTQYF
many,TRBV7-2,TRBJ2-3,CASSSLTEYTDTQYF
many,TRBV20-1,TRBJ2-1,CSARRLAGKLVPGDEQFF
many,TRBV20-1,TRBJ2-2,CSARTGGNTGELFF
many,TRBV12-3/TRBV12-4,TRBJ1-5,CASSHGQSNQPQHF
-,TRBV7-8,TRBJ2-6,CASSFGGGVGANVLTF
few,TRBV13,TRBJ2-3,CASSPGQGKDTQYF
many,TRBV12-3/TRBV12-4,TRBJ2-6,CASRQWGSGANVLTF
many,TRBV12-3/TRBV12-4,TRBJ1-6,CASSPPAESPLHF
many,TRBV9,TRBJ2-3,CASSVAGSTDTQYF
many,TRBV7-9,TRBJ1-4,CASSLVAGEEKLFF